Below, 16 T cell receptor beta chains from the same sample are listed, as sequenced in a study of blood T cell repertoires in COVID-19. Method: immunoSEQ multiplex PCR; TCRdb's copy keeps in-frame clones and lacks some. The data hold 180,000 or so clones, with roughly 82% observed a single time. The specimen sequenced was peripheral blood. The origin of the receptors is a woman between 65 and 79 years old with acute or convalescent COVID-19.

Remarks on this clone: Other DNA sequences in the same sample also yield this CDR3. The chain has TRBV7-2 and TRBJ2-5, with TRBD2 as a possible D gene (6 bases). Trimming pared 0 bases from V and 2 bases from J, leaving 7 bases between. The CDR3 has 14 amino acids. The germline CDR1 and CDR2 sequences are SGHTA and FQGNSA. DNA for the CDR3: TGTGCCAGCAGCTTAGCGGGGGGACAAGAGACCCAGTACTTC. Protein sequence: CASSLAGGQETQYF.

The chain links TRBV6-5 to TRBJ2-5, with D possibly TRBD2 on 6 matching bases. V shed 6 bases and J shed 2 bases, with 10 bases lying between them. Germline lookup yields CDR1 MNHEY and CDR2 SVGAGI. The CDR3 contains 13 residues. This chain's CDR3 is CASSTGTQETQYF. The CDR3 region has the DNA TGTGCCAGCAGCACCGGGACTCAAGAGACCCAGTACTTC.

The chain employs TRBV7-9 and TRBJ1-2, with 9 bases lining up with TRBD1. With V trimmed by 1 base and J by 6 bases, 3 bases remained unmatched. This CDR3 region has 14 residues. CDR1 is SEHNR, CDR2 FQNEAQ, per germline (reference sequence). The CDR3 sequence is CASSLETGGNGYTF. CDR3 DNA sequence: TGTGCCAGCAGCTTAGAGACAGGGGGGAATGGCTACACCTTC.

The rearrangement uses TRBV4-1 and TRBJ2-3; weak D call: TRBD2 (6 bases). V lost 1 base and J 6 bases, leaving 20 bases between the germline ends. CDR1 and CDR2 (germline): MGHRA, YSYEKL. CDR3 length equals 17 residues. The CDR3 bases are TGCGCCAGCAGCCAAGTAGTAACGACTAGTTATAGCGATACGCAGTATTTT. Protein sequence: CASSQVVTTSYSDTQYF.

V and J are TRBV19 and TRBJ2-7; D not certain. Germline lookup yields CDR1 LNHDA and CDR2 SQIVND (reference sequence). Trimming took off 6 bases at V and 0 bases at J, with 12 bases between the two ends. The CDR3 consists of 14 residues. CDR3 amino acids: CASRVRHSSYEQYF. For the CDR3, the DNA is TGTGCCAGTAGGGTCCGACATAGCTCCTACGAGCAGTACTTC.

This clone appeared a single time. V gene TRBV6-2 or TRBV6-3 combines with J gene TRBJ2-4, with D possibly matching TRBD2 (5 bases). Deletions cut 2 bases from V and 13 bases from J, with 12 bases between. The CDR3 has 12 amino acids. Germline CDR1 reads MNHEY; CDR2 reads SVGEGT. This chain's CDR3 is CASSYSEGYQYF. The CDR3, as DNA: TGTGCCAGCAGTTACAGTGAGGGCTACCAGTACTTC.

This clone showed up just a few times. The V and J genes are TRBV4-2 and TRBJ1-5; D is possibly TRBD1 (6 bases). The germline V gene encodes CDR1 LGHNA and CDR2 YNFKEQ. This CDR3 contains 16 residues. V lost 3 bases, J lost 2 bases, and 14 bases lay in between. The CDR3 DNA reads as TGTGCCAGCAGCCAGGTCACAGGGTCCGGCAATCAGCCCCAGCATTTT. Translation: CASSQVTGSGNQPQHF.

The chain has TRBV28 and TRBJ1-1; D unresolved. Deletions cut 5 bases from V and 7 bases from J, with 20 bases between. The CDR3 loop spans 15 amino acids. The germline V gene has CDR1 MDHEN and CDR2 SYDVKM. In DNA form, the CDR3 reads TGTGCCAGCAGTCCTCGCACTCTCTCCCGGGGTGAAGCTTTCTTT. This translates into CASSPRTLSRGEAFF.

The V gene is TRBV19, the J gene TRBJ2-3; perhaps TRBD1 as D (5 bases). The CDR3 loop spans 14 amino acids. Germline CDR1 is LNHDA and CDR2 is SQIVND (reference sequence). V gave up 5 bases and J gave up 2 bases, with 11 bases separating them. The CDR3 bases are TGTGCCAGTAGTCCCCGACAGACCACAGATACGCAGTATTTT. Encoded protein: CASSPRQTTDTQYF.

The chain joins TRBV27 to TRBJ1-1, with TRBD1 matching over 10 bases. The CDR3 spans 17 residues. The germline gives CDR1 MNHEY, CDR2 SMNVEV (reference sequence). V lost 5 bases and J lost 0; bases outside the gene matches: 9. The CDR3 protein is CASSLRTGGGMNTEAFF. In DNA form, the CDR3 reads TGTGCCAGCAGTCTCCGGACAGGGGGAGGAATGAACACTGAAGCTTTCTTT.

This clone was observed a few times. CDR3 amino acids: CASSYRRDEQFF. The CDR3 DNA reads TGTGCCAGCAGTTACAGGCGGGATGAGCAGTTCTTC. The rearrangement joins TRBV6-2 or TRBV6-3 to TRBJ2-1, with D perhaps TRBD2 (5 bases). Germline V lookup: CDR1 MNHEY, CDR2 SVGEGT. This CDR3 contains 12 residues. Deletions cut 2 bases from V and 8 bases from J, with 7 bases between.

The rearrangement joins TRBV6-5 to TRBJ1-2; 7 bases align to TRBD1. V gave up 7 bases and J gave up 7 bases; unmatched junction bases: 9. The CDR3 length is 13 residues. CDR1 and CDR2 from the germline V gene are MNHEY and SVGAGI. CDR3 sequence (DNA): TGTGCCAGCACCACACAGGGGACCTCTGGCTACACCTTC. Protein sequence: CASTTQGTSGYTF.

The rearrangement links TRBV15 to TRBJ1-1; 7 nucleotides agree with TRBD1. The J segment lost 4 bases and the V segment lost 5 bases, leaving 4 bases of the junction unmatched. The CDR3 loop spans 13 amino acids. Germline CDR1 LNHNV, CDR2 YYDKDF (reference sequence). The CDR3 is CATSEGTATEAFF. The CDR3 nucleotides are TGTGCCACCAGCGAAGGGACAGCCACTGAAGCTTTCTTT. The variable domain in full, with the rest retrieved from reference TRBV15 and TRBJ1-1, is DAMVIQNPRYQVTQFGKPVTLSCSQTLNHNVMYWYQQKSSQAPKLLFHYYDKDFNNEADTPDNFQSRRPNTSFCFLDIRSPGLGDTAMYLCATSEGTATEAFFGQGTRLTVV.

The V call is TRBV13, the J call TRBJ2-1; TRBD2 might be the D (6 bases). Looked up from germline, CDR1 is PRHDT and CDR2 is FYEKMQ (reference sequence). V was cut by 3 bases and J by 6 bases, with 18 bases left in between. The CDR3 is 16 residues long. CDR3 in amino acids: CASSLLSGGPVNEQFF. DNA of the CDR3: TGTGCCAGCAGCTTGTTGTCCGGGGGACCTGTCAATGAGCAGTTCTTC.

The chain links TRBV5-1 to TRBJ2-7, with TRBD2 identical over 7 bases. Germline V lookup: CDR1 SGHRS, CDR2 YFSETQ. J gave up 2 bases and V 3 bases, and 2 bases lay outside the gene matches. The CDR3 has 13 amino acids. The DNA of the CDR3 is TGCGCCAGCAGCTGGGGGACTACCTACGAGCAGTACTTC. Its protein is CASSWGTTYEQYF.

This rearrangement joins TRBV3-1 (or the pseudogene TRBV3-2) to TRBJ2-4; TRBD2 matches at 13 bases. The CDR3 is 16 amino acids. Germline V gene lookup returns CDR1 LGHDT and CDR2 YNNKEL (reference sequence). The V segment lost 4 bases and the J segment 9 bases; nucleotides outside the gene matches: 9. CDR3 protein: CASSPWTSGSVGIQYF. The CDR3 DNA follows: TGTGCCAGCAGCCCCTGGACTAGCGGGAGTGTGGGCATTCAGTACTTC.